This T cell receptor beta chain appears in the sequencing data of a study of early T cells in non-severe SARS-CoV-2 infection. Via MiXCR, TCRdb re-called the 5' RACE reads, giving one row per CDR3 protein. The repertoire holds some 64,000 distinct CDR3 sequences, with about 13% as singletons. Germline V CDR1 and CDR2: SQVTM, ANQGSEA. There are 11 residues in the CDR3. V was trimmed by 7 bases and J by 4 bases, leaving 9 bases between them. The TCR originated in an adult who was a healthcare worker with PCR-confirmed SARS-CoV-2 infection or an uninfected control (not recorded which). The sample was whole blood. V is TRBV29-1 and J is TRBJ2-3; no clear D gene. CDR3 protein: CSGFTADTQYF. CDR3 DNA: TGCAGCGGATTTACGGCAGATACGCAGTATTTT.